This TCR beta chain was recorded in a study of CD8+CD57+ T cells in acquired aplastic anemia. Study-wide background: The DNA of sorted CD4+ and CD8+ cells averaged around 3 ug. Notes on the study in general: Overlap between patients and controls comprised roughly 28 CD8+ CDR3 sequences.

Investigators profiled TCR beta VDJ and CDR3 from genomic DNA template. TCRdb itself ran the reads through MiXCR, one entry per CDR3 protein. The sample shows about 160,000 distinct CDR3 sequences, 70% to 80% of them seen only once. Of note for this clonotype: What it binds is not known.

Deletions cut 5 bases from V and 6 bases from J, with 9 bases between. CDR1 and CDR2 (germline): MNHNS, SASEGT. CDR3 length: 12 residues. All sequencing subjects had displayed CD8+CD57+ cell expansion on flow cytometry. As a group, the patients uniformly had severe acquired aplastic anemia. Patients had not yet gotten any therapy when their blood was taken for sampling. V is TRBV6-1 and J is TRBJ2-3; D is tentatively TRBD1 or TRBD2 (5 bases each). Sequences were obtained from sorted CD4+, CD8+, or CD8+CD57+ T cells (not recorded which) from PBMCs. The receptor's source is a human donor with aplastic anemia. The CDR3 here is CASSSGLDTQYF. In DNA form, the CDR3 reads TGTGCCAGCAGTTCGGGGCTCGATACGCAGTATTTT.